This T cell receptor beta chain originates from a study of blood T cell repertoires in COVID-19 (dated by TCRdb to 2018 to 2020). General notes on the study: Samples covering the acute and convalescent phases of COVID-19 were provided by collaborators in the United States, Italy and Spain. Samples were obtained from the ongoing ImmuneRACE study (first 160 participants) and from approximately 1,200 subjects provided by 6 global collaborators. Sample metadata almost always included a de-identified subject ID, COVID-19 status, age in years and sex. The material from the prospective study consisted of cDNA or gDNA derived from T cells, B-cell-depleted T cells, or PBMCs. The repertoires were released in a freely available public database intended as a resource for research on the immune response to SARS-CoV-2. The dataset comprised deeply sampled blood TCRbeta repertoires from subjects exposed to, actively infected with, or recovered from COVID-19. Where available, HLA class I and class II types were taken from metadata supplied by the sample provider and were not determined by assay-based typing.

Its CDR3 holds 15 amino acids, cysteine through phenylalanine. Solely the CDR3 DNA is kept, with 45 bases framed from the first base. What the authors observed across the whole study: How much clinical and demographic metadata was included differed by source and by participant, and the metadata was provided uncurated.

TCRbeta CDR3 regions were amplified from genomic DNA by means of the immunoSEQ Assay, a bias-controlled multiplex PCR. In the source study's methods: Within the assay, amplification of reference gene primers was used to estimate how many nucleated cells each sample contained. Sequence reads were collapsed and filtered to measure the absolute abundance of every unique TCRbeta CDR3 rearrangement. Productive Simpson clonality was computed per sample as the square root of Simpson's diversity index over productive rearrangements. TCRdb provides this immuneACCESS table in a form limited to in-frame rearrangements. Some clones are lacking; in checked studies, under half of them reflect an unresolved V gene, and why the rest are absent is not known. V and J calls and clone size are those listed in that table; D and trimming were worked out from the DNA. The sample data list just under 50,000 clones, and around 88% of these were observed just once. The ten largest clonotypes hold under 15% of the sample.

Whole blood was collected in K2EDTA tubes by collaborating institutions according to the institutions' own protocols. For TCRbeta analysis, collaborator samples were shipped as frozen whole blood, as isolated PBMCs, or as DNA extracted from either sample type. Concerning this clone: No cognate antigen has been identified for it. No much larger clone is present one base from it, and per-base qualities are unavailable.

This receptor was obtained from a human donor in a cohort sampled during active COVID-19. The receptor chain draws on TRBV21-1 and TRBJ2-7; no check of the table's D call, TRBD1, against the DNA was made. TRBV21-1 is a pseudogene segment. The sample taken for sequencing was peripheral blood. This receptor has the CDR3 CASSFRDKGFYEQYF. The bases are TGTGCCAGCAGCTTCCGGGACAAGGGCTTCTACGAGCAGTACTTC.